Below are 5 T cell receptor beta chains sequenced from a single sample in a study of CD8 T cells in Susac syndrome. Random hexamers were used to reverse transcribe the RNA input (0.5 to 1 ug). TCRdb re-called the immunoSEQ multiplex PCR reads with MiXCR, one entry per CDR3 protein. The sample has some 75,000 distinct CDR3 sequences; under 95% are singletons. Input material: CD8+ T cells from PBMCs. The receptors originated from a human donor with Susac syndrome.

The CDR3: CASSLGTSFPYEQYF. As DNA, the CDR3 is TGTGCCAGCAGTTTAGGGACCTCCTTTCCCTACGAGCAGTACTTC. The genes are TRBV28 and TRBJ2-7; perhaps D is TRBD1 or TRBD2 (5 bases each). Trimming pared 2 bases from V and 2 bases from J, leaving 13 bases between. In germline, CDR1 is MDHEN, CDR2 SYDVKM. There are 15 residues in the CDR3. The full variable domain, with the rest looked up from reference TRBV28 and TRBJ2-7, is DVKVTQSSRYLVKRTGEKVFLECVQDMDHENMFWYRQDPGLGLRLIYFSYDVKMKEKGDIPEGYSVSREKKERFSLILESASTNQTSMYLCASSLGTSFPYEQYFGPGTRLTVT.

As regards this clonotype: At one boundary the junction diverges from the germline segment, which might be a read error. The CDR3 loop is CASSTSEETQYF. The CDR3 bases are TGTGCCAGCTCAACGAGTGAAGAGACACAGTACTTC. The chain joins TRBV6-2 or TRBV6-3 to TRBJ2-5, with no clear D. Germline V gene sequence: CDR1 MNHEY, CDR2 SVGEGT. This CDR3 contains 12 residues.

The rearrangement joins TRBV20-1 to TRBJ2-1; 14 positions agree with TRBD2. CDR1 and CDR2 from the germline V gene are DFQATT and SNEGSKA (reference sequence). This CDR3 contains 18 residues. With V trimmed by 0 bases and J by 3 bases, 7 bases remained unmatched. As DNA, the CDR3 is TGCAGTGCTAGAGAATCGGGACTAGCGGGAGTACGCTACAATGAGCAGTTCTTC. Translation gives CSARESGLAGVRYNEQFF.

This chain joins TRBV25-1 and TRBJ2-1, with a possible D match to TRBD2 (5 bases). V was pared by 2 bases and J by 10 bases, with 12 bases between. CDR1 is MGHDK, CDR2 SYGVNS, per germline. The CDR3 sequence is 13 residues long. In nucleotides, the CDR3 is TGTGCCAGCAGTGAAGCGGGCTTAGGAGAGCAGTTCTTC. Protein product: CASSEAGLGEQFF.

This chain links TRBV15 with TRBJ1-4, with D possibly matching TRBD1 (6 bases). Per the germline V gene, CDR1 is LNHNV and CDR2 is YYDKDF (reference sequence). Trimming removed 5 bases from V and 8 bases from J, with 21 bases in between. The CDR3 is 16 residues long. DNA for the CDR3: TGTGCCACCAGCGTGAACAGGGAGGCAGCGGAAGAAAAACTGTTTTTT. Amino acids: CATSVNREAAEEKLFF.